The T cell receptor (beta chain) described here comes from a study of response to subunit inactivated influenza vaccine. CDR1 and CDR2 (germline): MGHDK, SYGVNS. CDR3 length: 13 residues. The V end was cut by 7 bases, the J end by 4 bases, with 14 bases between. Details on this clonotype: Its specificity is unknown.

Findings and caveats of the study: Each seasonal flu vaccination may recruit only limited new T cells, authors suggested.

Each CDR3 protein is one row after TCRdb ran MiXCR on the RT-PCR reads. The top ten clones hold approximately 10% of a sample with roughly 790,000 distinct CDR3 sequences, approximately 21% of them seen once. The rearrangement joins TRBV25-1 to TRBJ2-7; perhaps D is TRBD1 or TRBD2 (5 bases each). The receptor was isolated from a man aged 45 to 65 who received an inactivated influenza vaccine. This specimen was PBMCs from blood, taken 4 to 6 days after vaccination. CDR3 sequence reads: CASTRGEGYEQYF. Here the CDR3 DNA reads TGTGCCAGCACAAGGGGAGAGGGTTACGAGCAGTACTTC.